This is a list of T cell receptor beta chains from one sample in a study of early T cells in non-severe SARS-CoV-2 infection. TCRdb used MiXCR to reprocess the 5' RACE reads, holding one entry per CDR3 protein. The sample consists of some 71,000 distinct CDR3 sequences, around 13% of them appearing once. Sequencing was performed on whole blood. The receptors derive from an adult who was a healthcare worker with PCR-confirmed SARS-CoV-2 infection or an uninfected control (not recorded which). CDR3s include the opening cysteine and the closing phenylalanine or tryptophan. D genes are given only for firm matches. Clone size is shown for a subset of rows, as once, few, many or a class of expanded clone.

j_gene	d_gene	v_gene	abundance	CDR3nt	CDR3aa
TRBJ2-5	-	TRBV7-9	-	TGTGCCAGCAGCTTAGGAACAGCAGAGACCCAGTACTTC	CASSLGTAETQYF
TRBJ2-5	-	TRBV18	-	TGTGCCAGCTCACAACTCTTCCAAGAGACCCAGTACTTC	CASSQLFQETQYF
TRBJ1-5	-	TRBV20-1	few	TGCAGTGCTAGAGATAACGGGCTTAGCAATCAGCCCCAGCATTTT	CSARDNGLSNQPQHF
TRBJ2-4	-	TRBV14	few	TGTGCCAGCAGCCAAGAGGGCTCACATACGGATAGCATTCAGTACTTC	CASSQEGSHTDSIQYF
TRBJ2-7	-	TRBV3-1	few	TGTGCCAGCAGCGAAGGGTCTGCCTTCCGTTCCTACGAGCAGTACTTC	CASSEGSAFRSYEQYF
TRBJ1-5	-	TRBV10-3	few	TGTGCCATCAGTGAGGAGGGAGACAGCAATCAGCCCCAGCATTTT	CAISEEGDSNQPQHF
TRBJ2-7	-	TRBV11-2	few	TGTGCCAGCAGCTCGACAGCGAGCAAGTCCTACGAGCAGTACTTC	CASSSTASKSYEQYF
TRBJ2-7	-	TRBV9	-	TGTGCCAGCAGCCGGGACTTCTACGAGCAGTACTTC	CASSRDFYEQYF
TRBJ2-3	-	TRBV13	-	TGTGCCAGCAGCAGGGGAACCTGGGATACGCAGTATTTT	CASSRGTWDTQYF
TRBJ2-3	TRBD1	TRBV6-1	many	TGTGCCGGATCGGGACAGGGGACAGATACGCAGTATTTT	CAGSGQGTDTQYF
TRBJ2-5	TRBD1	TRBV6-4	-	TGTGCCAGCAGTCCGGGACAGGGAGAACAAGAGACCCAGTACTTC	CASSPGQGEQETQYF
TRBJ1-1	-	TRBV11-2	few	TGTGCCAGCAGCCGAACTTCTAGGGGGAGGGTGAACACTGAAGCTTTCTTT	CASSRTSRGRVNTEAFF
TRBJ1-4	TRBD1	TRBV7-2	few	TGTGCCAGCAGCGAATCCTGGACAGGGGTGAAAAAACTGTTTTTT	CASSESWTGVKKLFF
TRBJ2-1	-	TRBV20-1	many	TGCAGTGCTAGCGGGCAGGGGAGCTACAATGAGCAGTTCTTC	CSASGQGSYNEQFF
TRBJ2-7	TRBD2	TRBV29-1	-	TGCAGCGCGTATCTGGGAGGGCACGAGCAGTACTTC	CSAYLGGHEQYF
TRBJ1-2	-	TRBV6-2/TRBV6-3	few	TGTGCCAGCAGTTACTCGAATAGGGTAGACATCGATGGCTACACCTTC	CASSYSNRVDIDGYTF
TRBJ2-1	TRBD2	TRBV6-4	many	TGTGCCAGCAGTGAACAAGCGGGGGGCTACAATGAGCAGTTCTTC	CASSEQAGGYNEQFF
TRBJ2-1	TRBD2	TRBV7-6	few	TGTGCCAGCAGCCTGTTGGGACTAGCGGGGTCCGATGAGCAGTTCTTC	CASSLLGLAGSDEQFF
TRBJ2-2	-	TRBV7-7	few	TGTGCCAGCAGCTTGGAAAGGACCGGGGAGCTGTTTTTT	CASSLERTGELFF
TRBJ1-1	TRBD1	TRBV9	-	TGTGCCAGCAGCCCCCAGGGGGCGAACACTGAAGCTTTCTTT	CASSPQGANTEAFF
TRBJ2-2	-	TRBV28	-	TGTGCCAGCAGTGACAGGATCACCGGGGAGCTGTTTTTT	CASSDRITGELFF
TRBJ2-3	TRBD1	TRBV6-1	-	TGTGCCAGCAGTGAAGTAACGACAGGGGCAGATACGCAGTATTTT	CASSEVTTGADTQYF
TRBJ2-2	-	TRBV7-9	few	TGTGCCAGCAGCCCGGGACAAGAGGGCGGGGAGCTGTTTTTT	CASSPGQEGGELFF
TRBJ2-3	TRBD2	TRBV7-2	-	TGTGCCAGCAGCTTGACTAGCGGGGTAGCAGATACGCAGTATTTT	CASSLTSGVADTQYF
TRBJ1-1	-	TRBV27	few	TGTGCCAGCAGTCCCCGATCAGGGAGTGGGTCGGGAGCTTTCTTT	CASSPRSGSGSGAFF
TRBJ2-5	-	TRBV10-3	few	TGTGCCATCAGCCCAGGGTCAGAGACCCAGTACTTC	CAISPGSETQYF
TRBJ2-1	TRBD1	TRBV18	-	TGTGCCAGCTCACCCGGGACAGGGTATGATGAGCAGTTCTTC	CASSPGTGYDEQFF
TRBJ2-2	TRBD1	TRBV20-1	-	TGCAGTGCGCAAGGGGACAGCAACACCGGGGAGCTGTTTTTT	CSAQGDSNTGELFF
TRBJ2-1	-	TRBV9	few	TGTGCCAGCAGCGTAAATAGCAACGGAGGCTATGAGCAGTTCTTC	CASSVNSNGGYEQFF
TRBJ2-7	TRBD2	TRBV29-1	many	TGCAGCGTTTCCCTAGCGGGGACCTACGAGCAGTACTTC	CSVSLAGTYEQYF
TRBJ2-1	TRBD1	TRBV28	many	TGTGCCAGCAGTGTGACAGGGGGTTCCTACAATGAGCAGTTCTTC	CASSVTGGSYNEQFF
TRBJ2-6	-	TRBV6-5	many	TGTGCCAGCAGTTACTCCGGGACATCAAGCTCTGGGGCCAACGTCCTGACTTTC	CASSYSGTSSSGANVLTF
TRBJ2-5	-	TRBV20-1	-	TGCAGTGCTAGAGTGACTGGTATCGCGGAGACCCAGTACTTC	CSARVTGIAETQYF
TRBJ2-3	-	TRBV11-3	once	TGTGCCAGCAGCTTACGGGAGACAGATACGCAGTATTTT	CASSLRETDTQYF
TRBJ1-4	TRBD1	TRBV14	-	TGTGCCAGCAGCCAAGTTGAGACTTCGGACAGGGCTGAAAAACTGTTTTTT	CASSQVETSDRAEKLFF
TRBJ1-6	-	TRBV12-3/TRBV12-4	-	TGTGCCAGCAGGCCTACAGGGAGTAGCTCCTATAATTCACCCCTCCACTTT	CASRPTGSSSYNSPLHF
TRBJ1-1	-	TRBV21-1	many	TGTGCCAGCAGCAAAATGGACACTGAAGCTTTCTTT	CASSKMDTEAFF
TRBJ2-6	-	TRBV7-2	-	TGTGCCAGCAGCTCGTCCTACTCTGGGGCCAACGTCCTGACTTTC	CASSSSYSGANVLTF
TRBJ2-3	TRBD1	TRBV11-2	-	TGTGCCAGCAGCCTTAGGGGACAGAGCACAGATACGCAGTATTTT	CASSLRGQSTDTQYF
TRBJ2-3	TRBD1	TRBV29-1	-	TGCAGCGTCGCCAAGACAGGGCCGACAGATACGCAGTATTTT	CSVAKTGPTDTQYF
TRBJ1-1	TRBD1	TRBV29-1	few	TGCAGCGCCACTGACAGGGCGGGAACTGAAGCTTTCTTT	CSATDRAGTEAFF
TRBJ2-2	TRBD1	TRBV6-6	many	TGTGCCAGCAACCACCGGGGGGAGGGACAGGGATTGTCCGGGGAGCTGTTTTTT	CASNHRGEGQGLSGELFF
TRBJ2-5	-	TRBV29-1	few	TGCAGCGCCTCCCTTTCGGAGACCCAGTACTTC	CSASLSETQYF